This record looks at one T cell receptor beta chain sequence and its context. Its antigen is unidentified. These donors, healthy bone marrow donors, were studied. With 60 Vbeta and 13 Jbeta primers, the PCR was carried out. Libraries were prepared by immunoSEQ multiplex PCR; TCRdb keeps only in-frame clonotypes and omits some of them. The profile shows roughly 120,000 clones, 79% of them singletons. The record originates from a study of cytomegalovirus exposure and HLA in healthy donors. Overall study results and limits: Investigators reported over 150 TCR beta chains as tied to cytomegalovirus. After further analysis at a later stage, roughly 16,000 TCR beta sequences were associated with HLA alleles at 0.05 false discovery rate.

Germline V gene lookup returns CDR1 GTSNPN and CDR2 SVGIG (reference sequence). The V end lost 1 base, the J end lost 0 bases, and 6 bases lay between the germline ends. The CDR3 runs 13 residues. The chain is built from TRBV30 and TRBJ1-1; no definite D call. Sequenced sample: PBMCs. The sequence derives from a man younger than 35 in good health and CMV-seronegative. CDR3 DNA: TGTGCCTGGAGTGAAAATATGAACACTGAAGCTTTCTTT. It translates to CAWSENMNTEAFF.